This TCR beta chain was sequenced for a study of identical twins. At least ten counts were recorded for this clonotype. MiXCR was run by TCRdb on the 5' RACE reads, yielding one entry per CDR3 protein. The table shows 200,000 to 250,000 distinct CDR3 sequences, with roughly 7% occurring only once. Germline values: CDR1 MGHRA, CDR2 YSYEKL. V dropped 1 base and J dropped 4 bases, with 8 bases sitting between them. The CDR3 runs 14 residues. These data were also reused for a study on yellow fever vaccine responses in identical twins.

Sequenced: memory (CD45RO+) T cells sorted from blood. This rearrangement joins TRBV4-1 to TRBJ2-1; D gene unclear. This sequence originates from a woman younger than 30 in good health. CDR3 bases: TGCGCCAGCAGCCAAGGAGCGAGATACAATGAGCAGTTCTTC. Translated: CASSQGARYNEQFF.